This T cell receptor (beta chain) was sequenced for a study of shared clonotypes between healthy human individuals. Across the whole study: The study drew on a couple of women and a few men aged 18 to 49 as donors.

Assay execution proceeded at the deep level. Evenly divided among several immunoSEQ plates was the genomic DNA of each subset. Each replicate PCR on the sorted subsets used 200 ng DNA (approximately 27,000 T cell genomes). Clones were sequenced by immunoSEQ multiplex PCR, and TCRdb holds only the in-frame ones, with some missing. The sample carries approximately 620,000 clones, about 97% recorded once. CDR1 is SEHNR and CDR2 is FQNEAQ in the germline V gene (reference sequence). CDR3 length: 15 amino acids. Trimming removed 5 bases from V and 6 bases from J; junction bases left unmatched: 6. The chain links TRBV7-9 to TRBJ2-1; 11 bases match TRBD1. The clonotype originates from a woman younger than 45 in good health. Sequenced input: naive CD4+ T cells sorted from blood. Subset meaning: CD45RA+ positively selected. The CDR3 region is CASSAAGTGGNEQFF. In DNA form, the CDR3 reads TGTGCCAGCAGCGCCGCCGGGACAGGGGGCAATGAGCAGTTCTTC.